This T cell receptor beta chain was obtained from a study of T cells in Graves' hyperthyroidism and ophthalmopathy. This clonotype was recorded at least ten times. Those with hyperthyroidism were 18 to 65 years old, newly diagnosed, and ill for under 2 months. Amplification of TCR beta CDR3 regions used RNA as the template. The HTBI primer set drove a first-round RT-PCR of the TCR CDR3. TCRdb reanalysed the multiplex PCR reads using MiXCR and keeps one entry per CDR3 protein. The repertoire holds hundreds of thousands of distinct CDR3 sequences, with roughly 13% as singletons. Germline values: CDR1 SGHDT, CDR2 YYEEEE. The CDR3 sequence is 13 residues long. V was clipped by 3 bases and J by 3 bases, with 7 bases between them.

This TCR was recovered from a woman aged 18-29 years with Graves' hyperthyroidism. Sequencing was performed on blood. The chain carries TRBV5-6 and TRBJ1-3; D call uncertain. CDR3 sequence (DNA): TGTGCCAGCAGCTCAATAAGTGGAAACACCATATATTTT. Encoded protein: CASSSISGNTIYF.